Listed here are 17 T cell receptor beta chains from one sample, sequenced in a study of post-analysis software for immune sequencing data. Unique molecular identifiers had been added to the TCR beta cDNA libraries. TCRdb re-called the PCR reads with MiXCR, one entry per CDR3 protein. The repertoire holds around 770,000 distinct CDR3 sequences, about 43% seen once, with roughly 4.9% in the top ten. Study-level points and caveats: Patients used about 5 TRBV segments, including TRBV5-6, TRBV5-1 and TRBV20-1, more often than controls.

These receptors have no identified antigens. The sample was blood. These receptors were taken from a girl aged 5-17 years with multiple sclerosis.

This clonotype was observed a few times. This chain uses TRBV20-1 with TRBJ2-7; 8 nucleotides line up with TRBD2. Germline V gene sequence: CDR1 DFQATT, CDR2 SNEGSKA (reference sequence). The junction had 5 bases not matched to a gene; V was cut back by 0 bases and J by 4 bases. The CDR3 sequence is 14 residues long. CDR3 region: CSARDQLAGYEQYF. CDR3 coding DNA: TGCAGTGCTAGAGATCAGCTAGCGGGTTACGAGCAGTACTTC.

Of note for this clonotype: The junction does not match germline at one end; this may be a read error. This sequence joins TRBV29-1 and TRBJ2-3; D is tentatively TRBD1 or TRBD2 (5 bases each). The CDR3 runs 12 residues. Germline CDR1 is SQVTM and CDR2 is ANQGSEA. The CDR3: CSVRGDTDAQYF. The CDR3 region has the DNA TGCAGCGTTAGGGGAGACACAGATGCGCAGTATTTT.

J is TRBJ1-4 and V is TRBV10-3, with D perhaps TRBD1 (5 bases). Trimming shortened V by 3 bases and J by 8 bases, and 13 bases separated the two germline ends. Germline lookup yields CDR1 ENHRY and CDR2 SYGVKD. The CDR3 has 14 residues. CDR3 bases: TGTGCCATCAGTGACCCGGGGGAAGAGGAAAAACTGTTTTTT. It translates to CAISDPGEEEKLFF.

CDR3 nucleotides: TGTGCCAGCAGGCGCTTCCAGGCCCCGGATACGCAGTATTTT. Translated: CASRRFQAPDTQYF. This sequence joins TRBV6-1 and TRBJ2-3; D ambiguous. V was pared by 6 bases and J by 6 bases, with 16 bases between. This CDR3 spans 14 amino acids. Germline V gives CDR1 MNHNS, CDR2 SASEGT.

V gene TRBV27 combines with J gene TRBJ1-2; TRBD1 matches at 10 bases. V was clipped by 0 bases and J by 5 bases; unmatched bases: 6. In germline, CDR1 is MNHEY, CDR2 SMNVEV (reference sequence). The CDR3 loop spans 16 amino acids. The CDR3 protein is CASSLSASGQGYGYTF. The CDR3 DNA reads TGTGCCAGCAGTTTATCGGCGTCGGGACAGGGGTATGGCTACACCTTC.

The chain has TRBV29-1 and TRBJ1-1; D perhaps matches TRBD1 (6 bases). Between the trimmed V and J ends, which lost 7 bases and 3 bases, there was a span of 18 bases. Germline CDR1 SQVTM, CDR2 ANQGSEA. CDR3 length: 14 residues. The CDR3 DNA follows: TGCAGCGCCCGACAGGCCCGACGGGACACTGAAGCTTTCTTT. Translating gives CSARQARRDTEAFF.

This clonotype was observed many times. This chain links TRBV27 with TRBJ2-7, with D possibly TRBD1 on 6 matching bases. The CDR3 spans 13 residues. Trimming shortened V by 6 bases and J by 2 bases, and 11 bases separated the two germline ends. The germline V gene has CDR1 MNHEY and CDR2 SMNVEV (reference sequence). CDR3: CASSLGAPYEQYF. As DNA, the CDR3 is TGTGCCAGCAGCCTGGGGGCACCCTACGAGCAGTACTTC.

This chain links TRBV4-2 with TRBJ2-1; D ambiguous. The germline CDR1 and CDR2 sequences are LGHNA and YNFKEQ. CDR3 length equals 12 residues. The ends were cut back, 6 bases at V and 9 bases at J, with 12 bases in the middle. Written as DNA, the CDR3 is TGTGCCAGCAGTTCGACCCGGGTTGAGCAGTTCTTC. Its translation: CASSSTRVEQFF.

V usage is TRBV19 and J usage is TRBJ2-3; D ambiguous. Trimming took 3 bases from V and 4 from J, leaving 11 bases between them. The CDR3 consists of 14 residues. Per the germline V gene, CDR1 is LNHDA and CDR2 is SQIVND (reference sequence). DNA of the CDR3: TGTGCCAGTAGTATGGGAAGAGGTTCAGATACGCAGTATTTT. The encoded protein is CASSMGRGSDTQYF.

V is TRBV20-1 and J is TRBJ2-1, with 8 bases lining up with TRBD2. After removal of 0 bases from V and 3 bases from J, the junction contained 4 bases not matched to a gene. Germline CDR1 reads DFQATT; CDR2 reads SNEGSKA (reference sequence). This CDR3 is built from 15 residues. CDR3 in DNA: TGCAGTGCTAGAGAAAGACTAGCGAACTACAATGAGCAGTTCTTC. Protein: CSARERLANYNEQFF.

The DNA of the CDR3 is TGTGCCAGCAGACAAGGGACTAGCGGCTACAATGAGCAGTTCTTC. As protein: CASRQGTSGYNEQFF. This chain connects TRBV6-2 or TRBV6-3 to TRBJ2-1; TRBD2 matches at 11 bases. From germline, CDR1 is MNHEY and CDR2 SVGEGT. Germline trimming cut 6 bases from V and 3 bases from J; bases unmatched to any gene: 4. The CDR3 extends over 15 amino acids.

In this sample, this clonotype turned up a few times. The rearrangement links TRBV29-1 to TRBJ1-2; 10 bases align to TRBD1. The CDR3 consists of 13 residues. The junction had 4 bases not matched to a gene; V was cut back by 6 bases and J by 3 bases. Germline loops: CDR1 SQVTM, CDR2 ANQGSEA. In DNA form, the CDR3 reads TGCAGCGTGTCCGGGACAGGGGACTATGGCTACACCTTC. It encodes CSVSGTGDYGYTF.

This clonotype has only a few counts. The chain joins TRBV5-1 to TRBJ2-7; D is perhaps TRBD2 (6 bases). CDR1 is SGHRS and CDR2 is YFSETQ in the germline V gene. This CDR3 contains 14 residues. V dropped 1 base and J dropped 2 bases, with 10 bases sitting between them. In DNA form, the CDR3 reads TGCGCCAGCAGCTTGCGTAGCGGCCCCTACGAGCAGTACTTC. The encoded protein is CASSLRSGPYEQYF.

The chain employs TRBV11-2 and TRBJ2-5, with D hard to call. The CDR3 totals 14 residues. From germline, CDR1 is SGHAT and CDR2 FQNNGV. Trimming removed 4 bases at V and 1 base at J, with 10 bases between. In DNA form, the CDR3 reads TGTGCCAGCAGCTCCCCCGGCGGCCAAGAGACCCAGTACTTC. It specifies CASSSPGGQETQYF.

This clonotype was detected only a few times. The V gene is TRBV20-1, the J gene TRBJ2-3; D uncertain. The V gene's germline CDR1 is DFQATT and CDR2 SNEGSKA (reference sequence). The CDR3 is 14 residues long. V lost 3 bases, J lost 6 bases, and 16 bases lay in between. CDR3 DNA: TGCAGTGCTAGTACCTCAGGACGTTCTGATACGCAGTATTTT. Protein: CSASTSGRSDTQYF.

This clonotype was counted only a few times. The CDR3 DNA reads as TGTGCCAGCAGCTCCGACGGGGACGGACCTCCCTACGAGCAGTACTTC. Protein product: CASSSDGDGPPYEQYF. This chain joins TRBV7-2 and TRBJ2-7; either TRBD1 or TRBD2 may fit D (5 bases each). Trimming left V 4 bases short and J 2 bases short, with 18 bases between. This CDR3 is 16 amino acids long. Germline-derived CDR1 and CDR2 are SGHTA and FQGNSA.

This clonotype was detected ten times or more. The V call is TRBV7-2, the J call TRBJ2-7, with D hard to call. Between the trimmed V and J ends, which lost 2 bases and 0 bases, there was a span of 8 bases. CDR1 SGHTA and CDR2 FQGNSA come from the germline V gene. The CDR3 has 14 residues. In DNA form, the CDR3 reads TGTGCCAGCAGCTTAAGCCGGAGCTCCTACGAGCAGTACTTC. This gives the protein CASSLSRSSYEQYF. Combining the CDR3 with reference TRBV7-2 and TRBJ2-7 gives the whole variable domain GAGVSQSPSNKVTEKGKDVELRCDPISGHTALYWYRQSLGQGLEFLIYFQGNSAPDKSGLPSDRFSAERTGGSVSTLTIQRTQQEDSAVYLCASSLSRSSYEQYFGPGTRLTVT.